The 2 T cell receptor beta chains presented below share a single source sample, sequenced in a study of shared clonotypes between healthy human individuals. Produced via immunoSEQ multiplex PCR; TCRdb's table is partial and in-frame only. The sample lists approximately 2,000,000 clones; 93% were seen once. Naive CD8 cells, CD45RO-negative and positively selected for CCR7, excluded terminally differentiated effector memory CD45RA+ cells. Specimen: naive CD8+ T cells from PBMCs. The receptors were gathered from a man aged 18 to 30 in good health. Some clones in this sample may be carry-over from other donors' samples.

This chain's CDR3 is CASVRPGDLHHEQYF. The CDR3 DNA sequence: TGTGCCAGCGTAAGGCCAGGGGACCTCCACCACGAGCAGTACTTC. The chain has TRBV7-2 and TRBJ2-7, with D perhaps TRBD1 (6 bases). This CDR3 has 15 residues. From germline, CDR1 is SGHTA and CDR2 FQGNSA. V lost 8 bases to trimming and J lost 5 bases, with 22 bases between them.

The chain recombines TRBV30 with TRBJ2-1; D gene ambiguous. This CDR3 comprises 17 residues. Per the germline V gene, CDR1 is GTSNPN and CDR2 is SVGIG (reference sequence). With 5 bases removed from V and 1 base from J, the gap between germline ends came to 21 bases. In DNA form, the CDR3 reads TGTGCCTGGTACCCTCCGGGTGGCAGGATATCCTACAATGAGCAGTTCTTC. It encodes CAWYPPGGRISYNEQFF.